Listed below are T cell receptor beta chains from one sample, sequenced in a study of cytomegalovirus exposure and HLA in healthy donors. Clones were sequenced by immunoSEQ multiplex PCR, and TCRdb holds only the in-frame ones, with some missing. The sample contains over 150,000 clones, 75% of which appear only once. The sequenced sample was PBMCs. The receptors here all came from a male donor in good health and CMV-seronegative. Both conserved end residues are part of each CDR3. The order of the fields is J gene, D gene, V gene, CDR3 protein. A D gene is named only where the DNA matches it firmly.

TRBJ1-1 | - | TRBV27 | CASRLHGGTEAFF
TRBJ2-7 | TRBD1 | TRBV6-1 | CASSADRAEQYF
TRBJ1-5 | - | TRBV2 | CASRDGQRGNQPQHF
TRBJ1-2 | - | TRBV19 | CASSPRSAGRGYTF
TRBJ1-2 | TRBD1 | TRBV6-6 | CASIWGQSNYGYTF
TRBJ2-7 | TRBD1 | TRBV28 | CASRRTGDPYEQYF
TRBJ1-1 | - | TRBV28 | CASGLDSAQNTEAFF
TRBJ2-7 | - | TRBV7-2 | CASSLPASDEQYF
- | - | TRBV6-1 | CASGAATSYEQYF
TRBJ2-5 | TRBD2 | TRBV9 | CASSYSGEDIETQYF
TRBJ1-5 | - | TRBV5-1 | CASSLGGASAGANQPQHF
TRBJ1-4 | - | TRBV6-6 | CASLDKTNEKLFF
TRBJ2-3 | - | TRBV7-9 | CASSPYTDTQYF
TRBJ2-7 | - | TRBV9 | CASSPGLSSYEQYF
TRBJ1-2 | - | TRBV6-5 | CASSYASTGNYGYTF
TRBJ2-5 | - | TRBV19 | CASGGTAAQETQYF
TRBJ2-7 | - | TRBV19 | CASSISGFSYEQYF
TRBJ2-7 | TRBD2 | TRBV2 | CASSDLSGGYEQYF
TRBJ2-3 | TRBD2 | TRBV5-1 | CASSLGLAGVVTDTQYF
TRBJ2-1 | TRBD2 | TRBV5-1 | CASSLGTSGKFENEQFF
TRBJ2-2 | TRBD1 | TRBV15 | CATSRALTGHGELFF
TRBJ1-6 | - | TRBV21-1 | CASSKVKQGAPFSNSPLHF
TRBJ2-3 | - | TRBV2 | CASKTADTQYF
TRBJ2-3 | TRBD2 | TRBV27 | CASSFTSGSVQYF
TRBJ2-4 | - | TRBV29-1 | CSVRISAKNIQYF
TRBJ2-7 | TRBD2 | TRBV13 | CASSSDGRGEQYF
TRBJ1-6 | TRBD1 | TRBV28 | CASRMNRGTPLHF
TRBJ2-4 | - | TRBV5-6 | CASSSGGAVAKNIQYF
TRBJ2-7 | TRBD1 | TRBV4-1 | CASSPAGTANYEQYF
TRBJ2-5 | TRBD2 | TRBV6-5 | CASSYTLAGGSETQYF
TRBJ2-5 | TRBD2 | TRBV15 | CATSLEVAGGVTQYF
TRBJ1-4 | TRBD1 | TRBV30 | CAWSVHAGGEKLFF
TRBJ2-7 | - | TRBV15 | CATSRGGDSYEQYF
TRBJ2-5 | - | TRBV7-2 | CASSLAGGGETQYF
TRBJ2-5 | TRBD2 | TRBV5-1 | CASSLAGTSGSREATQYF
TRBJ2-1 | - | TRBV5-4 | CASRRGSGEQFF
TRBJ2-1 | TRBD2 | TRBV2 | CASSEITSGRAGKTYNEQFF
TRBJ1-4 | - | TRBV5-1 | CASSLGPVATNEKLFF
TRBJ1-2 | - | TRBV6-1 | CAATRGYGYTF
TRBJ2-7 | - | TRBV7-9 | CASSLFVGGPYEQYF